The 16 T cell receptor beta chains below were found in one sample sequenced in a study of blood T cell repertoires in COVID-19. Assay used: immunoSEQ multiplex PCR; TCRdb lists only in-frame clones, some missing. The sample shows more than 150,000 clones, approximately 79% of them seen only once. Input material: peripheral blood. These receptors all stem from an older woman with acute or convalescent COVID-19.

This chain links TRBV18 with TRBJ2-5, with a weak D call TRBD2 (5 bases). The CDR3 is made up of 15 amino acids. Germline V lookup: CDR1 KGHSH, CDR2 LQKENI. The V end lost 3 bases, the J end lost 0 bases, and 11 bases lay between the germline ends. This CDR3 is CASSPKRGYQETQYF. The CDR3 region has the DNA TGTGCCAGCTCACCCAAAAGAGGGTACCAAGAGACCCAGTACTTC. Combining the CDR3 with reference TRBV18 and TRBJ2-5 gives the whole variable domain NAGVMQNPRHLVRRRGQEARLRCSPMKGHSHVYWYRQLPEEGLKFMVYLQKENIIDESGMPKERFSAEFPKEGPSILRIQQVVRGDSAAYFCASSPKRGYQETQYFGPGTRLLVL.

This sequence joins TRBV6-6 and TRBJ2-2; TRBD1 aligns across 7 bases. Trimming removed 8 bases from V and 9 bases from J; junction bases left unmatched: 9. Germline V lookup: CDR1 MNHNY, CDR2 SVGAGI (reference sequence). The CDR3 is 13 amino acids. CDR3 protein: CASRGDSPWELFF. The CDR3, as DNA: TGTGCCAGCCGAGGGGACAGTCCGTGGGAGCTGTTTTTT.

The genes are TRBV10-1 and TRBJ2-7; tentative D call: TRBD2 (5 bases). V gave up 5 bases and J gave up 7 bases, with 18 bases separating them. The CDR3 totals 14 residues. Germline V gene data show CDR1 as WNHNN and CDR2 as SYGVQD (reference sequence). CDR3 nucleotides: TGCGCCAGCAGTAAAGAGGGCCTGATAGGGGAGCAGTACTTC. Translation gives CASSKEGLIGEQYF.

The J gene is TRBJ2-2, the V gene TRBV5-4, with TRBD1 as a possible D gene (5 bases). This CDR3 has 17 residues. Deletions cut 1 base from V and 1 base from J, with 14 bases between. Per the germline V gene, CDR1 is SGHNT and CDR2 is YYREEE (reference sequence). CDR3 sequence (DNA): TGTGCCAGCAGCTTGTCGGCATGGGGCGGGAACACCGGGGAGCTGTTTTTT. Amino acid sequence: CASSLSAWGGNTGELFF. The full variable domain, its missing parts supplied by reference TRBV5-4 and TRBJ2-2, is ETGVTQSPTHLIKTRGQQVTLRCSSQSGHNTVSWYQQALGQGPQFIFQYYREEENGRGNFPPRFSGLQFPNYSSELNVNALELDDSALYLCASSLSAWGGNTGELFFGEGSRLTVL.

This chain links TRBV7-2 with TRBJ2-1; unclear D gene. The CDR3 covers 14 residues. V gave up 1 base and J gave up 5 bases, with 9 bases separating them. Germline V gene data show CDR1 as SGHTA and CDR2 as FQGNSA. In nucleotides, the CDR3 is TGTGCCAGCAGCTTAGGAGGCCTGAACAATGAGCAGTTCTTC. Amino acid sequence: CASSLGGLNNEQFF.

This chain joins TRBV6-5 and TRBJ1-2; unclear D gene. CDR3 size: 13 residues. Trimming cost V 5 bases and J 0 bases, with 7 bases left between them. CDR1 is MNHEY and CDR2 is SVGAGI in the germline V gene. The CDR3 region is CASSSRTNYGYTF. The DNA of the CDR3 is TGTGCCAGCAGTAGCCGAACTAACTATGGCTACACCTTC.

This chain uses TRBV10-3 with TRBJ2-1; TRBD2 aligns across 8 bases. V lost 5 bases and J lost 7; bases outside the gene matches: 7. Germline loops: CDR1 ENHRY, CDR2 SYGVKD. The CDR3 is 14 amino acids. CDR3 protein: CAISSREGRNEQFF. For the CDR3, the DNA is TGTGCCATCAGTTCCCGGGAGGGCCGAAATGAGCAGTTCTTC.

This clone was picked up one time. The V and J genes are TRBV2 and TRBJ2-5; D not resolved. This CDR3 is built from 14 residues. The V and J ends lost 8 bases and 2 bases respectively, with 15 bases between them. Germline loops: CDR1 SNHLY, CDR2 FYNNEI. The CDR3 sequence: CASARSRQQETQYF. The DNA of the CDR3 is TGTGCCAGCGCTCGGAGTAGGCAACAAGAGACCCAGTACTTC.

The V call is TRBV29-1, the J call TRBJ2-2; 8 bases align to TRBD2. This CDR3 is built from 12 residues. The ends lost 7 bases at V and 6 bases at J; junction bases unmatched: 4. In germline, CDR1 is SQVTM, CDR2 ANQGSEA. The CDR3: CSAGAGAGELFF. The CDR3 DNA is TGCAGCGCCGGAGCGGGGGCCGGGGAGCTGTTTTTT.

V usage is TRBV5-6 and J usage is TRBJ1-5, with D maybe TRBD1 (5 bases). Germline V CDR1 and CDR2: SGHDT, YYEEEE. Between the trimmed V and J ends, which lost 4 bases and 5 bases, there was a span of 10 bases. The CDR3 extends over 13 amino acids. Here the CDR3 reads CASSGGRDQPQHF. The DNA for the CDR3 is TGTGCCAGCAGCGGGGGGAGGGATCAGCCCCAGCATTTT.

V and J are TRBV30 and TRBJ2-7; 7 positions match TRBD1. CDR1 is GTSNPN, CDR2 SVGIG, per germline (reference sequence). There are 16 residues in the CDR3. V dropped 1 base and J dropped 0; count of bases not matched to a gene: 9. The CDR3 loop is CAWSAPGQTNSYEQYF. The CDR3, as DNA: TGTGCCTGGAGTGCACCGGGACAGACGAACTCCTACGAGCAGTACTTC.

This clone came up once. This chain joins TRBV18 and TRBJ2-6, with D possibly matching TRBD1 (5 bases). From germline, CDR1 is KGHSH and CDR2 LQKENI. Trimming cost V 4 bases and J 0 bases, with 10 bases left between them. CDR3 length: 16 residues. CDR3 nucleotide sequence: TGTGCCAGCTCACGGACCCAGGGCTCTGGGGCCAACGTCCTGACTTTC. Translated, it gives CASSRTQGSGANVLTF.

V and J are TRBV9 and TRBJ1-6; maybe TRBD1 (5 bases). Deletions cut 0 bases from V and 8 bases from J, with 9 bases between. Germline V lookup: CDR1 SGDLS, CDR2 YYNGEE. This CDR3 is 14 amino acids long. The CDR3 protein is CASSVAVQDSPLHF. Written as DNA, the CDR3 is TGTGCCAGCAGCGTAGCAGTACAGGATTCACCCCTCCACTTT.

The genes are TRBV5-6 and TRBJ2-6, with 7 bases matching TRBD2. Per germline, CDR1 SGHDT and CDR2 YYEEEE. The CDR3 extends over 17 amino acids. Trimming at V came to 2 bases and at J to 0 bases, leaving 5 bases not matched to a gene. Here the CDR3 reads CASSLVGGSSGANVLTF. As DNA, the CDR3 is TGTGCCAGCAGCTTAGTCGGGGGGAGCTCTGGGGCCAACGTCCTGACTTTC. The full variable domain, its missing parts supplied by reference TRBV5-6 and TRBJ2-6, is DAGVTQSPTHLIKTRGQQVTLRCSPKSGHDTVSWYQQALGQGPQFIFQYYEEEERQRGNFPDRFSGHQFPNYSSELNVNALLLGDSALYLCASSLVGGSSGANVLTFGAGSRLTVL.

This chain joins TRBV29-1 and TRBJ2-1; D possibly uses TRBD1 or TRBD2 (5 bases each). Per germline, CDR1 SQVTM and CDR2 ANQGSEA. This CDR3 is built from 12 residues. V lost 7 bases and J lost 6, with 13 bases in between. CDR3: CSGGWAGNEQFF. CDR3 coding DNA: TGCAGCGGGGGGTGGGCAGGCAATGAGCAGTTCTTC.

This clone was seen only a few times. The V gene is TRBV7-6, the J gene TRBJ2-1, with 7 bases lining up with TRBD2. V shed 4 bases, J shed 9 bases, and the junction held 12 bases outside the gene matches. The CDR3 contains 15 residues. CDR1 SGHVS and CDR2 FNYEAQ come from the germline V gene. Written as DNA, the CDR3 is TGTGCCAGCAGCTCCTCTGGGGGGGAGGGAGCTGAGCAGTTCTTC. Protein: CASSSSGGEGAEQFF.